A single sample gave rise to the 4 T cell receptor beta chains below, sequenced in a study of blood T cell repertoires in COVID-19. Sequencing used immunoSEQ multiplex PCR; TCRdb keeps in-frame clones, though not all of them. The data contain around 110,000 clones, roughly nine tenths of them singletons. Sequencing was carried out using peripheral blood. Receptors originate from a middle-aged man with acute or convalescent COVID-19.

In this sample, this clone turned up once. The chain is built from TRBV18 and TRBJ1-1; D unclear. Germline-derived CDR1 and CDR2 are KGHSH and LQKENI. The CDR3 is 13 amino acids. The V gene lost 5 bases and the J gene lost 5 bases, with 12 bases spanning the gap. For the CDR3, the DNA is TGTGCCAGCTCAACATTGGAGAGGACTGAAGCTTTCTTT. Amino acid sequence: CASSTLERTEAFF.

V usage is TRBV6-5 and J usage is TRBJ1-3; 10 bases match TRBD1. The V and J ends lost 5 bases and 2 bases, in that order; junction bases with no gene match: 3. The CDR3 consists of 15 residues. Germline V gene sequence: CDR1 MNHEY, CDR2 SVGAGI. The CDR3 bases are TGTGCCAGCAGTCGACAGGGGGCGGCTGGAAACACCATATATTTT. Amino acids: CASSRQGAAGNTIYF.

This chain uses TRBV11-3 with TRBJ1-1; D not resolved. CDR1 and CDR2 from the germline V gene are SGHNT and YENEEA. The CDR3 is 17 residues long. The germline V and J ends were trimmed by 1 base and 3 bases, with 18 bases remaining between them. The CDR3 is CASSLVAPRGKDTEAFF. The CDR3 nucleotides read TGTGCCAGCAGCTTAGTGGCCCCCCGGGGAAAGGACACTGAAGCTTTCTTT.

CDR3 nucleotides: TGTGCCAGCTCACCCGCGGACTACCCCACAGATACGCAGTATTTT. Its protein product is CASSPADYPTDTQYF. V is TRBV18 and J is TRBJ2-3, with TRBD2 as a possible D gene (6 bases). This CDR3 spans 15 amino acids. The V end was cut by 3 bases, the J end by 2 bases, with 12 bases between. CDR1 and CDR2 (germline): KGHSH, LQKENI.